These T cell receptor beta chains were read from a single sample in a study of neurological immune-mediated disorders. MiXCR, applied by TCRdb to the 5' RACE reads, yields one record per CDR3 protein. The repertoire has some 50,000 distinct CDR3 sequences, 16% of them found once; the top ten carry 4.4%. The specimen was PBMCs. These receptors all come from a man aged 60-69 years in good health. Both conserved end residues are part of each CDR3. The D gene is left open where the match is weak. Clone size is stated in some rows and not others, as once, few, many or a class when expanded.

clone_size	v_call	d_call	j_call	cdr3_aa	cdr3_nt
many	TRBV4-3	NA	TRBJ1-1	CASSRNRGGYTEAFF	TGCGCCAGCAGCAGGAACCGTGGGGGTTACACTGAAGCTTTCTTT
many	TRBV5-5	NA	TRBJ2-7	CASSFQSSYEQYF	TGTGCCAGCAGCTTTCAGAGCTCCTACGAGCAGTACTTC
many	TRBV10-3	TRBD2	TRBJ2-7	CAISESTSGYEQYF	TGTGCCATCAGTGAGTCGACTAGCGGGTACGAGCAGTACTTC
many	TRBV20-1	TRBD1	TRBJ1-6	CSARGTSYNSPLHF	TGCAGTGCCAGGGGGACCTCCTATAATTCACCCCTCCACTTT
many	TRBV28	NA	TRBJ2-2	CASRGSYTGELFF	TGTGCCAGCAGAGGATCCTACACCGGGGAGCTGTTTTTT
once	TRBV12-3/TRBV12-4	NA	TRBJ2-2	CARSLQTGELFF	TGTGCCAGAAGTTTACAAACCGGGGAGCTGTTTTTT
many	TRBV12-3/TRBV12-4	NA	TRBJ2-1	CASSLAIGDEQFF	TGTGCCAGCAGTTTAGCGATCGGTGATGAGCAGTTCTTC
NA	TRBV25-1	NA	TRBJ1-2	CASSLAGGYGYTF	TGTGCCAGCAGTCTTGCGGGCGGCTATGGCTACACCTTC
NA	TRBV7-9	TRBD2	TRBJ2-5	CASRGLAGAPQETQYF	TGTGCCAGCAGGGGACTAGCGGGGGCCCCCCAAGAGACCCAGTACTTC
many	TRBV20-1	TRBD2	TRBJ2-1	CSAPLPLAGRNEQFF	TGCAGTGCTCCCCTTCCACTAGCGGGAAGGAATGAGCAGTTCTTC
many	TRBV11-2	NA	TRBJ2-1	CASSFRETHYNEQFF	TGTGCCAGCAGTTTCAGGGAGACCCACTACAATGAGCAGTTCTTC
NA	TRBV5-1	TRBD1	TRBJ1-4	CASSFEPGGAGEKLLF	TGCGCCAGCAGCTTCGAGCCAGGGGGCGCGGGTGAAAAACTGCTTTTT
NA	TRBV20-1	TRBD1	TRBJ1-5	CSTAYRGNNQPHHF	TGCAGTACTGCTTACAGGGGGAACAATCAGCCCCATCATTTT
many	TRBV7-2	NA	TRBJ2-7	CASSPAVGAFGEQYF	TGTGCCAGCAGCCCGGCTGTCGGGGCCTTCGGAGAGCAGTACTTC
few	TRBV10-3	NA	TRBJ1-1	CAISERQNTEAFF	TGTGCCATCAGTGAGAGGCAGAACACTGAAGCTTTCTTT
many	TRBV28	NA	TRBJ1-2	CASSLPRGQDIYGYTF	TGTGCCAGCAGTTTACCGCGGGGGCAGGACATCTATGGCTACACCTTC
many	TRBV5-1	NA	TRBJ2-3	CASSSYSTDTQYF	TGCGCCAGCAGCTCCTATAGCACAGATACGCAGTATTTT
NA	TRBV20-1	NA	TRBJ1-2	CSARVTGPGGYTF	TGCAGTGCTAGAGTTACAGGGCCAGGAGGCTACACCTTC
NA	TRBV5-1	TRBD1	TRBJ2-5	CASSLTGKETQYF	TGCGCCAGCAGCCTGACAGGGAAAGAGACCCAGTACTTC
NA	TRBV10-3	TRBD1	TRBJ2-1	CAISGTGGSYNEQFF	TGTGCCATCAGTGGTACAGGGGGCTCCTACAATGAGCAGTTCTTC
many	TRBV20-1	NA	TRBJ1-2	CSGRQDYGYTF	TGCAGTGGACGACAGGACTATGGCTACACCTTC
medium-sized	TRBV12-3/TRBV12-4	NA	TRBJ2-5	CASSLQETQYF	TGTGCCAGCAGCCTCCAAGAGACCCAGTACTTC
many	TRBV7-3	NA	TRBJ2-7	CASSPGGRAYEQYF	TGTGCCAGCAGCCCGGGTGGTCGGGCCTACGAGCAGTACTTC
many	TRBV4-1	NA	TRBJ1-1	CASSQGLGRTEAFF	TGCGCCAGCAGCCAGGGCCTGGGACGGACTGAAGCTTTCTTT
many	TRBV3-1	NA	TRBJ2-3	CASSRFSHSSTDTQYF	TGTGCCAGCAGTCGCTTCAGCCATTCTAGCACAGATACGCAGTATTTT
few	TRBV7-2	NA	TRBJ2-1	CASRTAGKHRITEQFF	TGTGCCAGCAGGACTGCGGGGAAACACAGGATTACTGAGCAGTTCTTC
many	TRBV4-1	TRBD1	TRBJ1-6	CASSGQGNNSPLHF	TGCGCCAGCAGCGGACAGGGCAATAATTCACCCCTCCACTTT
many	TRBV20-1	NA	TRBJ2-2	CSARSSVNTGELFF	TGCAGTGCTAGGAGCTCGGTGAACACCGGGGAGCTGTTTTTT
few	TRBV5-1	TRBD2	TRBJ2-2	CASSGGLAVHMETGELFF	TGCGCCAGCAGCGGGGGACTAGCGGTACATATGGAGACCGGGGAGCTGTTTTTT
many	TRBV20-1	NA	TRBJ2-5	CSAVTGAAPLRKQETQYF	TGCAGTGCAGTAACCGGGGCGGCTCCGCTCCGTAAACAAGAGACCCAGTACTTC
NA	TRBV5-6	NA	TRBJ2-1	CASSLPLVRQGVDEQFF	TGTGCCAGCAGCTTGCCGCTCGTTAGGCAGGGCGTCGATGAGCAGTTCTTC
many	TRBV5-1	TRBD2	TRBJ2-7	CASSPNRLAGGPYEQYF	TGCGCCAGCAGCCCAAACCGACTAGCGGGAGGGCCCTACGAGCAGTACTTC
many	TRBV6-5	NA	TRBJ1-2	CASSYDPRADSATYGYTF	TGTGCCAGCAGTTACGACCCCAGGGCTGACTCGGCGACCTATGGCTACACCTTC
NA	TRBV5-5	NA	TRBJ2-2	CASSHMEWVGELFF	TGTGCCAGCAGCCACATGGAGTGGGTCGGGGAGCTGTTTTTT
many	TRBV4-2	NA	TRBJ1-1	CASSQLDQGYGAFF	TGTGCCAGCAGCCAATTAGATCAGGGTTACGGGGCTTTCTTT